The T cell receptor beta chain under discussion was sequenced for a study of cytomegalovirus exposure and HLA in healthy donors. Background on the study: Previous work identified 100 million or so unique TCR beta sequences from around 200 million T cells. Study findings and constraints: The authors considered a cluster of highly shared sequence variants likely to be a sequencing artifact. Donor immune exposure was known only as CMV serostatus.

A remark on this clone: Its target is not known.

With 60 Vbeta and 13 Jbeta primers, the PCR was carried out. Generated by immunoSEQ multiplex PCR, the TCRdb table keeps only in-frame clones and is missing some. The listing contains about 160,000 clones. This cohort consisted of healthy bone marrow donors. Germline CDR1 and CDR2: WNHNN and SYGVQD (reference sequence). The ends lost 3 bases at V and 1 base at J; junction bases unmatched: 2. The CDR3 is made up of 15 amino acids. The sequence was collected from a man aged 25 to 40 in good health and CMV-seronegative. Sequencing was performed on PBMCs. The genes are TRBV10-1 and TRBJ2-5; 10 positions match TRBD2. The CDR3 spells CASSEIAGGQETQYF. The CDR3 coding sequence is TGCGCCAGCAGTGAAATAGCGGGGGGCCAAGAGACCCAGTACTTC.